This T cell receptor (beta chain) was identified during a study of cytomegalovirus exposure and HLA in healthy donors. Study outcomes and limitations: In a later analysis, V- and J-gene trimming of beta chains associated with a DCLRE1C missense variant, replicated independently. Prior analysis indicated that the majority of TCR beta V segments exhibited productivity approximately 87% or approximately 30% of the time.

It was with 60 Vbeta and 13 Jbeta primers that the PCR ran. In the authors' workflow: There were tens of millions of unique TCR beta chains by a later count, and around 10 million of them were shared. Some clones are missing from TCRdb's copy, which holds only in-frame ones; the method was immunoSEQ multiplex PCR. That table gives V, J and clone size, and the DNA gave D and trimming. The sample carries 180,000 or so clones, around 74% recorded once. The CDR3 has 14 residues. The ends lost 6 bases at V and 8 bases at J; junction bases unmatched: 8. The germline CDR1 and CDR2 sequences are MDHEN and SYDVKM. In regard to this clone: Antigen: not known.

The material sequenced was PBMCs. The rearrangement links TRBV28 to TRBJ2-2; 8 positions match TRBD2. This receptor was obtained from a female donor in good health and CMV-seronegative. For the CDR3, the DNA is TGTGCCAGCAGGCCCGGACTAGCTCCTGGGGAGCTGTTTTTT. Its protein product is CASRPGLAPGELFF.